A single sample gave rise to the 13 T cell receptor beta chains below, sequenced in a study of blood T cell repertoires in COVID-19. Measured with immunoSEQ multiplex PCR; TCRdb has only the in-frame clones, and not every one. The sample carries just over 300,000 clones, around 89% recorded once. The sample comprised PBMCs or T cells enriched from blood (not recorded which). The receptors were gathered from a woman between 40 and 50 years old who had recovered from COVID-19.

The sample holds a few counts of this clone. The gene calls are TRBV6-5 and TRBJ1-4; the D is unclear. Deletions cut 2 bases from V and 2 bases from J, with 6 bases between. CDR3 length: 14 residues. CDR1 MNHEY and CDR2 SVGAGI come from the germline V gene. The CDR3 loop is CASSYQFTNEKLFF. Written as DNA, the CDR3 is TGTGCCAGCAGTTACCAGTTCACTAATGAAAAACTGTTTTTT.

Here the CDR3 reads CASSLGDNEISASGYTF. For the CDR3, the DNA is TGCGCCAGCAGCTTGGGGGACAATGAAATATCTGCTTCTGGCTACACCTTC. The rearrangement joins TRBV5-1 to TRBJ1-2; D may be TRBD1 (6 bases). Trimming removed 0 bases from V and 7 bases from J, with 22 bases in between. The CDR3 loop spans 17 amino acids. Germline assignment: CDR1 SGHRS and CDR2 YFSETQ.

V is TRBV9 and J is TRBJ2-2, with 8 bases aligning to TRBD2. J was trimmed by 0 bases and V by 0 bases; bases with no gene match: 4. The CDR3 sequence is 17 residues long. Germline values: CDR1 SGDLS, CDR2 YYNGEE. CDR3 residues: CASSVAGTSPNTGELFF. CDR3 DNA: TGTGCCAGCAGCGTAGCCGGGACTAGTCCGAACACCGGGGAGCTGTTTTTT.

The rearrangement joins TRBV7-9 to TRBJ1-1; 7 bases are shared with TRBD1. This CDR3 spans 14 amino acids. V dropped 5 bases and J dropped 1; count of bases not matched to a gene: 4. Per germline, CDR1 SEHNR and CDR2 FQNEAQ (reference sequence). DNA of the CDR3: TGTGCCAGCAGCCCCCGACAGGGGAACACTGAAGCTTTCTTT. It yields the protein CASSPRQGNTEAFF.

CDR3 nucleotides: TGTGCCAGCCTGGCGGGGATGAACACTGAAGCTTTCTTT. Its translation: CASLAGMNTEAFF. This chain connects TRBV18 to TRBJ1-1; D not certain. Germline loops: CDR1 KGHSH, CDR2 LQKENI. V was pared by 8 bases and J by 0 bases, with 10 bases between. This CDR3 is built from 13 residues.

The chain is built from TRBV5-1 and TRBJ2-1; the match to TRBD1 covers 8 bases. Losses at the gene ends were 4 bases for V and 7 bases for J; bases not matched to a gene: 10. CDR3 size: 15 residues. Germline loops: CDR1 SGHRS, CDR2 YFSETQ. The CDR3 spells CASSPWTGLGNEQFF. The CDR3 DNA is TGCGCCAGCAGCCCTTGGACAGGGTTAGGGAATGAGCAGTTCTTC. The whole variable domain, remainder taken from reference TRBV5-1 and TRBJ2-1, is KAGVTQTPRYLIKTRGQQVTLSCSPISGHRSVSWYQQTPGQGLQFLFEYFSETQRNKGNFPGRFSGRQFSNSRSEMNVSTLELGDSALYLCASSPWTGLGNEQFFGPGTRLTVL.

The genes are TRBV18 and TRBJ1-5; tentatively, D is TRBD1 (6 bases). Trimming cost V 2 bases and J 4 bases, with 9 bases left between them. The CDR3 is 14 amino acids. The V gene's germline CDR1 is KGHSH and CDR2 LQKENI. CDR3 in DNA: TGTGCCAGCTCACCATCGGGACAAAATCAGCCCCAGCATTTT. Translating gives CASSPSGQNQPQHF.

V is TRBV5-1 and J is TRBJ2-4, with D perhaps matching TRBD2 (6 bases). Germline CDR1 reads SGHRS; CDR2 reads YFSETQ. The CDR3 has 15 residues. The V end was cut by 4 bases, the J end by 0 bases, with 11 bases between. This chain's CDR3 is CASSVDGGAKNIQYF. CDR3 nucleotide sequence: TGCGCCAGCAGCGTAGACGGGGGAGCCAAAAACATTCAGTACTTC.

V and J are TRBV6-5 and TRBJ1-1; D possibly corresponds to TRBD1 (5 bases). This CDR3 contains 15 residues. Germline CDR1 reads MNHEY; CDR2 reads SVGAGI. Trimming shortened V by 2 bases and J by 3 bases, and 13 bases separated the two germline ends. Written as DNA, the CDR3 is TGTGCCAGCAGTTACAATAGCAGGGCTGACACTGAAGCTTTCTTT. Amino acid sequence: CASSYNSRADTEAFF.

The chain couples TRBV2 to TRBJ1-3, with D perhaps matching TRBD1 (6 bases). The length of the CDR3 is 14 residues. Trimming cost V 7 bases and J 2 bases, with 12 bases left between them. Germline V gives CDR1 SNHLY, CDR2 FYNNEI. Here the CDR3 DNA reads TGTGCCAGCAATTCACAGGGTCCTGGAAACACCATATATTTT. It is translated as CASNSQGPGNTIYF.

The rearrangement links TRBV24-1 to TRBJ2-5; 11 bases match TRBD1. The CDR3 totals 15 residues. Germline CDR1 KGHDR, CDR2 SFDVKD. V shed 5 bases and J 5 bases; nucleotides not matched to a gene: 6. The CDR3 region has the DNA TGTGCCACCAGTGTTTGGGGACAGGGGGGGGAGACCCAGTACTTC. It encodes CATSVWGQGGETQYF.

A single count supports this clone. The chain recombines TRBV5-1 with TRBJ2-6; the D gene is possibly TRBD2 (5 bases). Trimming stripped 0 bases from V and 1 base from J, with 5 bases between. Germline CDR1 SGHRS, CDR2 YFSETQ. CDR3 size: 15 residues. The CDR3 nucleotides read TGCGCCAGCAGCTTGGGGGAGTCTGGGGCCAACGTCCTGACTTTC. Translation: CASSLGESGANVLTF.

This clone was counted only a few times. The chain's CDR3 is CASSRGDRVSGKPQHF. The CDR3 DNA reads TGTGCCAGCAGTCGGGGGGACAGGGTGTCGGGAAAGCCCCAGCATTTT. The chain has TRBV2 and TRBJ1-5, with TRBD1 matching over 9 bases. The CDR3 totals 16 residues. V was pared by 5 bases and J by 8 bases, with 13 bases of the junction left unmatched. Germline V gene lookup returns CDR1 SNHLY and CDR2 FYNNEI.